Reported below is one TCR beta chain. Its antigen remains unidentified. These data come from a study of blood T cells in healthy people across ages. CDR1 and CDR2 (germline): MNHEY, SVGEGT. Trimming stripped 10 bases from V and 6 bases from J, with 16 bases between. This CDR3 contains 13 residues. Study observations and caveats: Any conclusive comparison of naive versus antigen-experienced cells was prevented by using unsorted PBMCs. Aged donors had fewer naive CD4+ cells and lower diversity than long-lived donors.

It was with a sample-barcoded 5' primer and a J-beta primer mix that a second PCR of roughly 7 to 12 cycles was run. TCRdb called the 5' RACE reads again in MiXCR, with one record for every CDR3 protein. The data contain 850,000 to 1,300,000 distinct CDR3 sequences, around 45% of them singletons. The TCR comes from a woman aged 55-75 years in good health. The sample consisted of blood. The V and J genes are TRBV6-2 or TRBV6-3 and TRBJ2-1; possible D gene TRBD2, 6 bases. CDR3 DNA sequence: TGTGCCACCAAGACTAGATATGTCAATGAGCAGTTCTTC. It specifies CATKTRYVNEQFF.